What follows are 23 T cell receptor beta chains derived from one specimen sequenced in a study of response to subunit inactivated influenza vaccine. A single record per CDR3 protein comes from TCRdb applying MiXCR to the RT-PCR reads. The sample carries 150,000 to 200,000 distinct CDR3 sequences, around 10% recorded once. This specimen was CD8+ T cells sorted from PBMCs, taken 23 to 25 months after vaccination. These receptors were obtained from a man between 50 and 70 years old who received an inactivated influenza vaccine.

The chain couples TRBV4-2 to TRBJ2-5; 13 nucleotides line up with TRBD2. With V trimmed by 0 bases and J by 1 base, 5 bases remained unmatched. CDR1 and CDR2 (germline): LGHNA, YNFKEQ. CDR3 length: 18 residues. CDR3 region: CASSQEGTSGALQETQYF. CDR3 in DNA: TGTGCCAGCAGCCAAGAGGGGACTAGCGGGGCCCTCCAAGAGACCCAGTACTTC.

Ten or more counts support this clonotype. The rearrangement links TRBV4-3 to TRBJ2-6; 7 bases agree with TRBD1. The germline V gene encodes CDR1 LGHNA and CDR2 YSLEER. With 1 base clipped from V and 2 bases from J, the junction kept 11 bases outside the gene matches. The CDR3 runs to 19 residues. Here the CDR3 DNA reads TGCGCCAGCAGCCAAGCCAGGGGGACCTTCGAAGCTGGGGCCAACGTCCTGACTTTC. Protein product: CASSQARGTFEAGANVLTF.

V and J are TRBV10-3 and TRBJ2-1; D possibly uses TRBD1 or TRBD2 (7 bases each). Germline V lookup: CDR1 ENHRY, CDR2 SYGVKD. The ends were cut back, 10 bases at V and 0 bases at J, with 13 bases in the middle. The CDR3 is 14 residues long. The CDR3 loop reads CATLRGGSYNEQFF. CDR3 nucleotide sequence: TGTGCCACCCTCAGGGGGGGCTCCTACAATGAGCAGTTCTTC.

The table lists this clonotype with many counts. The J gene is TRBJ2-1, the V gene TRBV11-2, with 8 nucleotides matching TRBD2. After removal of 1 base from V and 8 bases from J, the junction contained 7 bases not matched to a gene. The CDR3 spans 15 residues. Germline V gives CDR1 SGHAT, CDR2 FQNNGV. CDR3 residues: CASSLGGLAKDEQFF. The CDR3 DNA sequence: TGTGCCAGCAGCTTAGGCGGACTAGCAAAGGATGAGCAGTTCTTC.

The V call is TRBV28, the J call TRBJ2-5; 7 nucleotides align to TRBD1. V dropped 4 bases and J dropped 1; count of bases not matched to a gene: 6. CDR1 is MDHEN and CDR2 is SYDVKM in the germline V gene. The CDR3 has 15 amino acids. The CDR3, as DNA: TGTGCCAGCAGTTCAGGACAGGCCTCCCAAGAGACCCAGTACTTC. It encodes CASSSGQASQETQYF.

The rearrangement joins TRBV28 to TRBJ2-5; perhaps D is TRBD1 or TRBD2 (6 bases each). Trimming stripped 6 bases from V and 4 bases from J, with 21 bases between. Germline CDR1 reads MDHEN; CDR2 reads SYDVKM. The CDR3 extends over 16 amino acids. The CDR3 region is CASRHPRVRGRETQYF. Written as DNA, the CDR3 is TGTGCCAGCAGACATCCCCGGGTCCGGGGGCGAGAGACCCAGTACTTC.

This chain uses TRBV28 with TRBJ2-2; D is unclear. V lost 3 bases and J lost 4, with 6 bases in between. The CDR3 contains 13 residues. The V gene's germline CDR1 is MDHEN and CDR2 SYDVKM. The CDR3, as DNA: TGTGCCAGCAGTTTTCACCGCACCGGGGAGCTGTTTTTT. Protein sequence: CASSFHRTGELFF.

The CDR3 DNA reads as TGCAGTGCTATGAACTTGCGGGAGGGCCGCACAGATACGCAGTATTTT. Translation: CSAMNLREGRTDTQYF. This chain connects TRBV20-1 to TRBJ2-3; 9 bases map to TRBD2. CDR3 size: 16 residues. The ends lost 4 bases at V and 1 base at J; junction bases unmatched: 9. The germline V gene encodes CDR1 DFQATT and CDR2 SNEGSKA (reference sequence).

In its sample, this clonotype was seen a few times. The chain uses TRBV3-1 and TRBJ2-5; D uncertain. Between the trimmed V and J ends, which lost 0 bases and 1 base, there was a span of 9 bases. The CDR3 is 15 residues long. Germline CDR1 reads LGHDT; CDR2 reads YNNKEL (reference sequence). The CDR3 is CASSQDYLSQETQYF. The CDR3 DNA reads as TGTGCCAGCAGCCAAGATTACCTCAGCCAAGAGACCCAGTACTTC.

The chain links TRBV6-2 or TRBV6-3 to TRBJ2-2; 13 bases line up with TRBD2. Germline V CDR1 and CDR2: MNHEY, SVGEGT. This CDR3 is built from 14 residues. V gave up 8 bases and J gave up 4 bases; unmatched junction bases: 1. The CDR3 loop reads CASGLAGVTGELFF. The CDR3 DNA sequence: TGTGCCAGCGGACTAGCGGGGGTCACCGGGGAGCTGTTTTTT.

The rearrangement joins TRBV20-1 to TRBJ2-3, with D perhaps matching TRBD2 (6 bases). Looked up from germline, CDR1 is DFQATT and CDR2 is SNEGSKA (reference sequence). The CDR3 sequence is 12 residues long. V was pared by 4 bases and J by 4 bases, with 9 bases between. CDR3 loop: CSANRESDTQYF. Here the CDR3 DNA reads TGCAGTGCTAACCGGGAGTCAGATACGCAGTATTTT.

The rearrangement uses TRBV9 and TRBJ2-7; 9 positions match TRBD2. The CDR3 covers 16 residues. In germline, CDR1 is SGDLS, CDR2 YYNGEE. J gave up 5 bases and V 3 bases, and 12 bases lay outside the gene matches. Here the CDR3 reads CASSGPGLAGIHEQYF. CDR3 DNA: TGTGCCAGCAGCGGGCCCGGGCTAGCGGGAATCCACGAGCAGTACTTC.

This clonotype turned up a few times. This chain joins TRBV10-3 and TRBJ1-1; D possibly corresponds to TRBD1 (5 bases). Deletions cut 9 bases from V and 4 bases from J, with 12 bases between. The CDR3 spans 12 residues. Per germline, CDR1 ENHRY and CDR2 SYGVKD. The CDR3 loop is CAMGDSGTEAFF. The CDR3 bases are TGTGCCATGGGGGATTCGGGCACTGAAGCTTTCTTT.

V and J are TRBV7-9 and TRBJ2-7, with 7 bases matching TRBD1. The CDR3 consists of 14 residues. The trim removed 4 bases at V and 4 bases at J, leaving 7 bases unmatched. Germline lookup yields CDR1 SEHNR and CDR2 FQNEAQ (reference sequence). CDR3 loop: CASSSRQGRYEQYF. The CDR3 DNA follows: TGTGCCAGCAGCTCCCGACAGGGTCGGTACGAGCAGTACTTC.

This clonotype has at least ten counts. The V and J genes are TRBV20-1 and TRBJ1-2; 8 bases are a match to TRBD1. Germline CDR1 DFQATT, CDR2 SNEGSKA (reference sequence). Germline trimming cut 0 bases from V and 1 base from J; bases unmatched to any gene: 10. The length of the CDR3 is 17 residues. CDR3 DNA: TGCAGTGCTAGAGATGATGCAGGGGGCCATTTTAACTATGGCTACACCTTC. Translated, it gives CSARDDAGGHFNYGYTF.

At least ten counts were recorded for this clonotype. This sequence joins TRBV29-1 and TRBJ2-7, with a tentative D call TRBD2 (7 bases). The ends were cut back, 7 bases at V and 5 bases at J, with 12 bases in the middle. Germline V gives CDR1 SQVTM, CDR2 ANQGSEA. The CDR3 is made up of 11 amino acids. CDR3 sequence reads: CSGGGTHEQYF. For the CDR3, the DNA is TGCAGCGGGGGGGGCACACACGAGCAGTACTTC.

CDR3 in DNA: TGCGCCAGCAGCCCGTGGGATCACCCCAAAGAGACCCAGTACTTC. Translating it yields CASSPWDHPKETQYF. V usage is TRBV4-3 and J usage is TRBJ2-5; no clear D. Trimming took 4 bases from V and 3 from J, leaving 15 bases between them. Per the germline V gene, CDR1 is LGHNA and CDR2 is YSLEER. This CDR3 has 15 amino acids.

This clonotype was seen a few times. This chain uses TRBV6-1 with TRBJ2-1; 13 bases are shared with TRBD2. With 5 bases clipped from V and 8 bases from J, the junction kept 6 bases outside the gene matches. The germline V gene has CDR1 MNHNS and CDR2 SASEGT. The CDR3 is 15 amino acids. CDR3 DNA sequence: TGTGCCAGCAGTCGGACTAGCGGGAGCATCTATGAGCAGTTCTTC. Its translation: CASSRTSGSIYEQFF.

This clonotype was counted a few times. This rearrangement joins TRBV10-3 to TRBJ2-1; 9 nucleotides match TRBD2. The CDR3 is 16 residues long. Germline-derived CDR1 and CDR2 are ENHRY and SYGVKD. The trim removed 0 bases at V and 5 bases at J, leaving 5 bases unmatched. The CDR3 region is CAISESAGGLNNEQFF. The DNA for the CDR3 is TGTGCCATCAGTGAGTCGGCGGGGGGGCTGAACAATGAGCAGTTCTTC.

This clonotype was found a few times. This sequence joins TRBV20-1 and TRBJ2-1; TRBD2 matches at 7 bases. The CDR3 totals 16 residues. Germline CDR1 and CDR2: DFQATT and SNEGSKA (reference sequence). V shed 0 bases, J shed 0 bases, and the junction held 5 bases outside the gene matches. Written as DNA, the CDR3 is TGCAGTGCTAGAGACACTAGCGTTAGCTCCTACAATGAGCAGTTCTTC. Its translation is CSARDTSVSSYNEQFF.

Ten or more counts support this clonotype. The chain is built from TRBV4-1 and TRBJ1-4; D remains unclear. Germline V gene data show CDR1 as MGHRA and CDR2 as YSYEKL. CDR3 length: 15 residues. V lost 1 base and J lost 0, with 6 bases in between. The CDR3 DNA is TGCGCCAGCAGCCAAGCGACGCCAACTAATGAAAAACTGTTTTTT. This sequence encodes CASSQATPTNEKLFF.

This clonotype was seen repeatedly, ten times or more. The CDR3 bases are TGTGCCAGCAGCTCCTACGTTTATTACACAGATACGCAGTATTTT. Translating it yields CASSSYVYYTDTQYF. This chain links TRBV7-9 with TRBJ2-3; D ambiguous. The germline V and J ends were trimmed by 4 bases and 2 bases, with 13 bases remaining between them. This CDR3 is built from 15 residues. Germline V CDR1 and CDR2: SEHNR, FQNEAQ (reference sequence).

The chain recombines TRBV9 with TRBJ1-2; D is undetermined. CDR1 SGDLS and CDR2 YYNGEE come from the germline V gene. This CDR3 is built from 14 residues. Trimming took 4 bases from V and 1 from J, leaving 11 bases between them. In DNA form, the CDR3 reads TGTGCCAGCAGCCCCGTCGGAAATAACTATGGCTACACCTTC. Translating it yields CASSPVGNNYGYTF.